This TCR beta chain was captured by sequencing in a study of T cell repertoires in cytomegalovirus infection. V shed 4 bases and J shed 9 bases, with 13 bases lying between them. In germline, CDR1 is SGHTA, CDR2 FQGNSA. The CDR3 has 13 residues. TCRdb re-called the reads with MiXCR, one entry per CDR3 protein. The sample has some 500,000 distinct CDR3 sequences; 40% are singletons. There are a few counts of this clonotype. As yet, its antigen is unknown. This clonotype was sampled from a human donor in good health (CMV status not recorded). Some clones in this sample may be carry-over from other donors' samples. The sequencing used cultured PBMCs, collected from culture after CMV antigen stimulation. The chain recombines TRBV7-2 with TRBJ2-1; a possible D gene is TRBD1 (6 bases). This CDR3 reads CASSSQGSGEQFF. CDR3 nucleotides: TGTGCCAGCAGCTCACAGGGCTCGGGTGAGCAGTTCTTC.